This T cell receptor beta chain originates from a study of breast tumors, draining lymph nodes, adjacent tissues. Study conclusions and caveats: Findings are consistent with lymph node origin and intratumoral expansion of most tumor T cells. Tumor TCR diversity was below lymph nodes but above nontumor tissue. Data only fit, rather than demonstrated, lymph node origin of most tumor T cells.

A single record per CDR3 protein comes from TCRdb applying MiXCR to the multiplex PCR reads. The repertoire holds 140,000 or so distinct CDR3 sequences, with approximately 32% as singletons. The lymph nodes were axillary draining lymph nodes from breast cancer patients. Comment on this clonotype: Its antigen is not known. At one boundary the junction diverges from the germline segment, which might be a read error.

The sample was axillary lymph node tissue. This receptor was identified in a female donor with breast cancer. Some clones in this sample may be carry-over from other donors' samples.

CDR3 sequence reads: CASSQMPSGGFDTQYF. Written as DNA, the CDR3 is TGTGCCAGCAGCCAGATGCCTAGCGGGGGGTTCGATACGCAGTACTTT. The V and J genes are TRBV7-2 and TRBJ2-3, with 11 bases that match TRBD2. Germline V gene lookup returns CDR1 SGHTA and CDR2 FQGNSA. CDR3 length: 16 amino acids.